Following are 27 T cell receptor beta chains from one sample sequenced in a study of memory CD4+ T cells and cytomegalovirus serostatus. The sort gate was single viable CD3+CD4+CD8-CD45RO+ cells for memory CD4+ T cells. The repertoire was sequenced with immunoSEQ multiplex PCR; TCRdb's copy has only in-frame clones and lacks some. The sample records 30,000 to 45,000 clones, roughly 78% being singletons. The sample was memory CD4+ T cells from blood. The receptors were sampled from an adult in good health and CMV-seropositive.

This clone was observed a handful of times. The CDR3 DNA follows: TGTGCCAGTAGTGCTACAGGGGGTAGGGTGGCTGAAGCTTTCTTT. Encoded protein: CASSATGGRVAEAFF. The chain recombines TRBV19 with TRBJ1-1, with TRBD1 identical over 8 bases. The CDR3 is made up of 15 amino acids. Per the germline V gene, CDR1 is LNHDA and CDR2 is SQIVND (reference sequence). V gave up 5 bases and J gave up 6 bases; unmatched junction bases: 11.

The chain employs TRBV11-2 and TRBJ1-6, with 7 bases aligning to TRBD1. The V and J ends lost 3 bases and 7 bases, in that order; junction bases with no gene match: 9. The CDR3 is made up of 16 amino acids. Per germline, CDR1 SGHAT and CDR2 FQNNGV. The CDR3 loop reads CASSFNRGRGNSPLHF. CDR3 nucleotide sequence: TGTGCCAGCAGCTTCAACAGGGGAAGGGGGAATTCACCCCTCCACTTT.

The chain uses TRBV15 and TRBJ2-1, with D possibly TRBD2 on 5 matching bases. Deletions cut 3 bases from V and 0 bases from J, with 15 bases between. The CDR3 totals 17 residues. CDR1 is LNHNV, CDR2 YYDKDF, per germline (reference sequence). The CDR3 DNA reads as TGTGCCACCAGCAGTGGGAGTTCTAGTGGCTCCTACAATGAGCAGTTCTTC. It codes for CATSSGSSSGSYNEQFF.

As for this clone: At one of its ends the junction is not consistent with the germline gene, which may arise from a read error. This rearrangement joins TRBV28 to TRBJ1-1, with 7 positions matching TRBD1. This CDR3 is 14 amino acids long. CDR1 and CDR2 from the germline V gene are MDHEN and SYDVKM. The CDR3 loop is CVSIIYRGDTEAFF. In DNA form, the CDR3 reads TGTGTCAGCATTATCTACAGGGGAGACACTGAAGCTTTCTTT.

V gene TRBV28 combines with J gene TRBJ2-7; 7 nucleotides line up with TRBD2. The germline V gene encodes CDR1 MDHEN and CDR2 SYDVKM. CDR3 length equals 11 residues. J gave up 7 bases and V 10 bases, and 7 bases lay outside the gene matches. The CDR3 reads CATSGRREQYF. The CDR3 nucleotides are TGTGCCACCTCCGGGAGGCGGGAGCAGTACTTC.

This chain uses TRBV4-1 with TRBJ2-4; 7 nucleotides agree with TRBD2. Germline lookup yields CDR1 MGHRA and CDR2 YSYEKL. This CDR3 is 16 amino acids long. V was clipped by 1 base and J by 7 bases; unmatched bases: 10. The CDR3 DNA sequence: TGCGCCAGCAGCCAAGGGTGGACTAGAGGATCGAACATTCAGTACTTC. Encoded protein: CASSQGWTRGSNIQYF.

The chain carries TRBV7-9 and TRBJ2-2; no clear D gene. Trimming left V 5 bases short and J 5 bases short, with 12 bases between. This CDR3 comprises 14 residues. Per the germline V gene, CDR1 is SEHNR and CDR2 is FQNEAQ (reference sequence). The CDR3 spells CASSIPRRTGELFF. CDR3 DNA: TGTGCCAGCAGCATCCCCCGCCGGACCGGGGAGCTGTTTTTT.

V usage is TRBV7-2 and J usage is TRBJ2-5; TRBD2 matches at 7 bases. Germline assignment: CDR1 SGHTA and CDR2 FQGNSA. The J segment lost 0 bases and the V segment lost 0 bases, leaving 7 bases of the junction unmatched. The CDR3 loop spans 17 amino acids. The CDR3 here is CASSLAPWGGNQETQYF. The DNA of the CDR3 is TGTGCCAGCAGCTTAGCGCCGTGGGGGGGTAACCAAGAGACCCAGTACTTC.

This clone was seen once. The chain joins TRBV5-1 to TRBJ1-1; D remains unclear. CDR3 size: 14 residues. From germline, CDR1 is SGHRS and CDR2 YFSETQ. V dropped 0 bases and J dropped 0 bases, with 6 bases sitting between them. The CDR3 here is CASSLVGVNTEAFF. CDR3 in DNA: TGCGCCAGCAGCTTGGTTGGAGTGAACACTGAAGCTTTCTTT.

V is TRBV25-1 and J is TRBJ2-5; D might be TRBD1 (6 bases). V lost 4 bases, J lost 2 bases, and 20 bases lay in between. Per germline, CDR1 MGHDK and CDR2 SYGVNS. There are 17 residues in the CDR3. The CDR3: CASSGLQGPGKQETQYF. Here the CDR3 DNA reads TGTGCCAGCAGTGGGTTGCAGGGGCCGGGGAAACAAGAGACCCAGTACTTC.

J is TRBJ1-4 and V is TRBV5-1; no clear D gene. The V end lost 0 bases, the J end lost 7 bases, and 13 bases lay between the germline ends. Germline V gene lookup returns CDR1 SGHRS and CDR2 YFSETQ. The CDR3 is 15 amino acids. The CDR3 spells CASSLVEGVGEKLFF. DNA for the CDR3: TGCGCCAGCAGCTTGGTTGAGGGTGTGGGTGAAAAACTGTTTTTT.

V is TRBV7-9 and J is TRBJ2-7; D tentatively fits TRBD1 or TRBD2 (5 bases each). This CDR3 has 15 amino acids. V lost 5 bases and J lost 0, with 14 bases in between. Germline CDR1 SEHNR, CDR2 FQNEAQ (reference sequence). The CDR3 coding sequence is TGTGCCAGCAGCGCAGGGAGCCGGACCTCCTACGAGCAGTACTTC. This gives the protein CASSAGSRTSYEQYF.

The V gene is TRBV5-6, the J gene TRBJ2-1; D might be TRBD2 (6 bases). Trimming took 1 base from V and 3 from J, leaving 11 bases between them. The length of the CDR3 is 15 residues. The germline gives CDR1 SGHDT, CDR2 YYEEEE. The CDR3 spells CASSLRDSFYNEQFF. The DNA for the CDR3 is TGTGCCAGCAGCTTGCGGGACTCCTTCTACAATGAGCAGTTCTTC.

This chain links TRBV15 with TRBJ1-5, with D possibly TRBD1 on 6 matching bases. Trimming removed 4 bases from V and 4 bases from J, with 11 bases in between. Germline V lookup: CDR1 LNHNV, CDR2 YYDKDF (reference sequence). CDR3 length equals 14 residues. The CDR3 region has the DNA TGTGCCACCAGCAACGAGGGGGGAAATCAGCCCCAGCATTTT. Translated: CATSNEGGNQPQHF.

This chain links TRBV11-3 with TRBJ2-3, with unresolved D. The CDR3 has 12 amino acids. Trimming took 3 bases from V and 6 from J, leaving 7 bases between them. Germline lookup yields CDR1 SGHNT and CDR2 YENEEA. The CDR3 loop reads CASSFAGDTQYF. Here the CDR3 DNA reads TGTGCCAGCAGCTTCGCCGGGGATACGCAGTATTTT.

This chain's CDR3 is CASSSGRLNTEAFF. DNA of the CDR3: TGTGCCAGCAGCTCGGGACGGCTGAACACTGAAGCTTTCTTT. The chain carries TRBV5-6 and TRBJ1-1; D perhaps matches TRBD1 (5 bases). The CDR3 is 14 residues long. V shed 3 bases and J shed 0 bases, with 9 bases lying between them. CDR1 and CDR2 (germline): SGHDT, YYEEEE. Full variable domain (missing parts from reference TRBV5-6 and TRBJ1-1): DAGVTQSPTHLIKTRGQQVTLRCSPKSGHDTVSWYQQALGQGPQFIFQYYEEEERQRGNFPDRFSGHQFPNYSSELNVNALLLGDSALYLCASSSGRLNTEAFFGQGTRLTVV.

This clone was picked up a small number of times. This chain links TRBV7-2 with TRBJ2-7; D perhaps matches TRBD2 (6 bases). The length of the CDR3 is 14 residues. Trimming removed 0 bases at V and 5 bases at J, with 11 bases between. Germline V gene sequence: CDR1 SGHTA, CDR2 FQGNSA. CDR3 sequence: CASSLAGRSNEQYF. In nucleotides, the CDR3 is TGTGCCAGCAGCTTAGCAGGGAGGTCTAACGAGCAGTACTTC.

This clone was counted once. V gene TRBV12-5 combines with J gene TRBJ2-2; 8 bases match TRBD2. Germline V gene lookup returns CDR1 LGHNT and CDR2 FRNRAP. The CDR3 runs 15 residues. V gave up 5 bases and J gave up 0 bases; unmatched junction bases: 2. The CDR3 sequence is CASGSGSANTGELFF. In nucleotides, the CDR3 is TGTGCTAGTGGTAGCGGGAGCGCGAACACCGGGGAGCTGTTTTTT. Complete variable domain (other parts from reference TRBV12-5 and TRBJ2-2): DARVTQTPRHKVTEMGQEVTMRCQPILGHNTVFWYRQTMMQGLELLAYFRNRAPLDDSGMPKDRFSAEMPDATLATLKIQPSEPRDSAVYFCASGSGSANTGELFFGEGSRLTVL.

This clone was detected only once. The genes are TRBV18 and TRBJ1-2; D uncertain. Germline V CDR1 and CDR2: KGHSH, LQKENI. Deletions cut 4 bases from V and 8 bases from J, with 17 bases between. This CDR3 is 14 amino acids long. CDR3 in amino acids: CASSLSDGLRGYTF. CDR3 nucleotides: TGTGCCAGCTCACTTTCGGACGGGCTTCGGGGCTACACCTTC.

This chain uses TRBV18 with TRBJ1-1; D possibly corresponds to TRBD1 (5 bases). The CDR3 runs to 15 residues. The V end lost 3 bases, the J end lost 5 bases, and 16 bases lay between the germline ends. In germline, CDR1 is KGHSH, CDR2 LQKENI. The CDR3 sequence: CASSPVIGAGTEAFF. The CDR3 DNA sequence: TGTGCCAGCTCACCGGTCATAGGGGCCGGGACTGAAGCTTTCTTT.

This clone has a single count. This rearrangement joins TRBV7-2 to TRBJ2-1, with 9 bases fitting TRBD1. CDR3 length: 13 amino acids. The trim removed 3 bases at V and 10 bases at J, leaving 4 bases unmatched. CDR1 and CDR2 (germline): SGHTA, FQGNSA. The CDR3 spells CASSFPDRGEQFF. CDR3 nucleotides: TGTGCCAGCAGCTTCCCGGACAGGGGAGAGCAGTTCTTC.

The CDR3 spells CASSPGHPYEQYF. DNA for the CDR3: TGTGCCAGCAGCCCGGGACACCCGTACGAGCAGTACTTC. The rearrangement joins TRBV5-6 to TRBJ2-7, with D perhaps matching TRBD1 (6 bases). From germline, CDR1 is SGHDT and CDR2 YYEEEE. V lost 4 bases and J 4 bases, leaving 12 bases between the germline ends. CDR3 length: 13 residues.

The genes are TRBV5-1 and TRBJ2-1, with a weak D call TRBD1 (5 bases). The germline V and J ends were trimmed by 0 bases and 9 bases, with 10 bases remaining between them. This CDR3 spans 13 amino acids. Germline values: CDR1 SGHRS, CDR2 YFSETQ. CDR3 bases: TGCGCCAGCAGCTTGGAAGGGGCCCCTGAGCAGTTCTTC. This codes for CASSLEGAPEQFF.

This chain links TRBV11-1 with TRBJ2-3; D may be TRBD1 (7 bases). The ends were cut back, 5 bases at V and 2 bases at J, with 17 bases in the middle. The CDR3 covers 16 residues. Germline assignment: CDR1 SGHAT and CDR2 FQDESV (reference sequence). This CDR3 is CASSSRQGGDTDTQYF. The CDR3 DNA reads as TGTGCCAGCAGCAGCCGACAGGGAGGAGACACAGATACGCAGTATTTT.

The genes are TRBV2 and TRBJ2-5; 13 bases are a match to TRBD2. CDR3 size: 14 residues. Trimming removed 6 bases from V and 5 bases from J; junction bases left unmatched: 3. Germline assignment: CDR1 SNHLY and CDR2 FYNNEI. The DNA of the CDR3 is TGTGCCAGCAGCCGGACTAGCGGGAGTGAGACCCAGTACTTC. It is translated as CASSRTSGSETQYF.

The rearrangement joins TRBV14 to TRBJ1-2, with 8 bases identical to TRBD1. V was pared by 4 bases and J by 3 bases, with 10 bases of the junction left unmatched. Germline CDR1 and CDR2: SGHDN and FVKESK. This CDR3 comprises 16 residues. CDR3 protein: CASSREGQAGDYGYTF. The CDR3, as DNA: TGTGCCAGCAGCCGCGAGGGACAGGCTGGTGACTATGGCTACACCTTC.

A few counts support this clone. CDR3 protein: CASSDSDSGANVLTF. The CDR3 region has the DNA TGTGCCAGCAGTGACTCAGACTCTGGGGCCAACGTCCTGACTTTC. The chain recombines TRBV6-4 with TRBJ2-6; unclear D gene. CDR3 length: 15 amino acids. Germline CDR1 is MRHNA and CDR2 is SNTAGT. V was shortened by 0 bases and J by 0 bases, with 3 bases between the two germline ends.